A single sample gave rise to the 9 T cell receptor beta chains below, sequenced in a study of CD8 T cells in Susac syndrome. When the RNA was reverse transcribed, random hexamers were used with an input of roughly 0.45 to 1 ug. TCRdb reprocessed the immunoSEQ multiplex PCR reads with MiXCR, giving one entry per CDR3 protein. The sample contains 160,000 or so distinct CDR3 sequences, 90% to 95% of which appear only once. Sequenced material: CD4+ T cells from PBMCs. These receptors came from a human donor in good health.

The gene calls are TRBV7-9 and TRBJ1-3; D remains ambiguous. The CDR3 totals 13 residues. Germline values: CDR1 SEHNR, CDR2 FQNEAQ (reference sequence). Trimming cost V 3 bases and J 4 bases, with 7 bases left between them. The CDR3 reads CASSFGLGNTIYF. CDR3 DNA: TGTGCCAGCAGCTTTGGGTTAGGAAACACCATATATTTT.

The rearrangement joins TRBV3-1 to TRBJ2-7; D remains unclear. Germline values: CDR1 LGHDT, CDR2 YNNKEL (reference sequence). V was cut by 5 bases and J by 3 bases, with 8 bases left in between. The length of the CDR3 is 12 residues. CDR3: CASSVGDYEQYF. CDR3 sequence (DNA): TGTGCCAGCAGCGTTGGAGACTACGAGCAGTACTTC.

The chain uses TRBV29-1 and TRBJ1-1, with a weak D call TRBD1 (6 bases). This CDR3 contains 14 residues. Trimming shortened V by 7 bases and J by 0 bases, and 15 bases separated the two germline ends. Germline-derived CDR1 and CDR2 are SQVTM and ANQGSEA. CDR3 sequence (DNA): TGCAGCGCAGCAGGGGTGAATATGAACACTGAAGCTTTCTTT. This codes for CSAAGVNMNTEAFF.

The rearrangement links TRBV30 to TRBJ2-7; D may be TRBD1 (5 bases). Germline CDR1 and CDR2: GTSNPN and SVGIG (reference sequence). The V gene lost 4 bases and the J gene lost 4 bases, with 20 bases spanning the gap. The CDR3 covers 15 residues. The CDR3 here is CAWTPPGPGWYEQYF. CDR3 DNA sequence: TGTGCCTGGACCCCCCCGGGCCCAGGGTGGTACGAGCAGTACTTC.

The CDR3 sequence: CASSVGSGFIYGYTF. The CDR3 DNA reads TGTGCCAGCAGCGTAGGTTCAGGGTTCATATATGGCTACACCTTC. The J gene is TRBJ1-2, the V gene TRBV9; D possibly corresponds to TRBD1 (5 bases). CDR1 is SGDLS, CDR2 YYNGEE, per germline. This CDR3 region has 15 residues. V gave up 0 bases and J gave up 5 bases, with 14 bases separating them.

The chain employs TRBV6-5 and TRBJ2-7; 7 bases match TRBD1. Per the germline V gene, CDR1 is MNHEY and CDR2 is SVGAGI. After removal of 0 bases from V and 1 base from J, the junction contained 6 bases not matched to a gene. The CDR3 extends over 16 amino acids. CDR3 loop: CASSYSIGTASYEQYF. In DNA, the CDR3 is TGTGCCAGCAGTTACTCCATCGGGACAGCTTCCTACGAGCAGTACTTC.

CDR3 sequence reads: CASSLSGTQETQYF. CDR3 nucleotide sequence: TGTGCCAGCAGCTTATCCGGGACCCAAGAGACCCAGTACTTC. The J gene is TRBJ2-5, the V gene TRBV7-2, with D possibly being TRBD1 or TRBD2 (5 bases each). The CDR3 contains 14 residues. CDR1 is SGHTA and CDR2 is FQGNSA in the germline V gene. V was pared by 2 bases and J by 1 base, with 8 bases between.

The chain joins TRBV20-1 to TRBJ1-5; D may be TRBD1 (6 bases). V shed 0 bases and J shed 1 base, with 13 bases lying between them. CDR3 length: 16 residues. The V gene's germline CDR1 is DFQATT and CDR2 SNEGSKA (reference sequence). This CDR3 is CSARDPGGGSNQPQHF. The CDR3 DNA reads as TGCAGTGCTAGAGATCCTGGGGGCGGGAGCAATCAGCCCCAGCATTTT.

J is TRBJ2-7 and V is TRBV28; D is uncertain. CDR3 length: 14 residues. The germline gives CDR1 MDHEN, CDR2 SYDVKM. V lost 6 bases, J lost 6 bases, and 18 bases lay in between. CDR3: CASRIGPPTGEQYF. CDR3 DNA: TGTGCCAGCAGAATCGGACCGCCGACTGGCGAGCAGTACTTC.